The clone carrying this T cell receptor beta chain has more than one count but fewer than ten. V trimming: 10 bases; J trimming: 5 bases; junction bases outside the gene matches: 10. Germline V CDR1 and CDR2: SGHNT, YYREEE (reference sequence). The CDR3 is 16 residues long. The sample is drawn from a study of cytomegalovirus exposure and HLA in healthy donors. The primer mix had 60 Vbeta and 13 Jbeta primers. Sequencing used immunoSEQ multiplex PCR; TCRdb keeps in-frame clones, though not all of them. The sample has about 87,000 clones, approximately 7.6% seen once; the top ten hold about 2.5%. Sequenced material: PBMCs. The receptor was isolated from a man aged 50-59 years in good health and CMV-seronegative. The rearrangement joins TRBV5-4 to TRBJ2-2; TRBD2 matches at 14 bases. In DNA form, the CDR3 reads TGTGCCTCCAAGGGGACTAGCGGGAGCGGAACCGGGGAGCTGTTTTTT. It specifies CASKGTSGSGTGELFF.